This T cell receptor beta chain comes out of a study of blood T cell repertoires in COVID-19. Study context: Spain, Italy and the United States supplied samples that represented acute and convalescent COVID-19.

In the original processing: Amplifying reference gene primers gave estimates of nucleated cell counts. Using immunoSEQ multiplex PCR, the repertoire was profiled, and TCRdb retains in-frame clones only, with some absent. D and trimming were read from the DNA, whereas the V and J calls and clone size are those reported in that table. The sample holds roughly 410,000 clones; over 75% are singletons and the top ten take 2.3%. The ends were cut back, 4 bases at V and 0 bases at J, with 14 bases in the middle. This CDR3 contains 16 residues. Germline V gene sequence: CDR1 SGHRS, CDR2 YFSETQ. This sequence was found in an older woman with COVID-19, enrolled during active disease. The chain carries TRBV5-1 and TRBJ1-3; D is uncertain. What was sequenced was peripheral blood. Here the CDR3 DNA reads TGCGCCAGCAGCGGCCAGCGGCAGAGCTCTGGAAACACCATATATTTT. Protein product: CASSGQRQSSGNTIYF. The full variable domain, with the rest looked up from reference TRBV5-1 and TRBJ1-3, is KAGVTQTPRYLIKTRGQQVTLSCSPISGHRSVSWYQQTPGQGLQFLFEYFSETQRNKGNFPGRFSGRQFSNSRSEMNVSTLELGDSALYLCASSGQRQSSGNTIYFGEGSWLTVV.